This T cell receptor beta chain came from a study of blood T cell repertoires in COVID-19. The protocol was immunoSEQ multiplex PCR, while the TCRdb copy is restricted to in-frame clones and leaves out a portion. The profile shows about 180,000 clones, over 70% of them singletons. CDR1 and CDR2 from the germline V gene are SGHRS and YFSETQ. Between the trimmed V and J ends, which lost 3 bases and 8 bases, there was a span of 17 bases. The CDR3 extends over 14 amino acids. This receptor was obtained from a woman in her 40s with acute COVID-19. The chain uses TRBV5-1 and TRBJ1-2, with D uncertain. The sequenced material came from PBMCs or T cells enriched from blood (not recorded which). In nucleotides, the CDR3 is TGCGCCAGCAGCTCCCATATTAGACAAAACGGCTACACCTTC. This sequence encodes CASSSHIRQNGYTF. Supplemented by reference TRBV5-1 and TRBJ1-2, the full variable domain reads KAGVTQTPRYLIKTRGQQVTLSCSPISGHRSVSWYQQTPGQGLQFLFEYFSETQRNKGNFPGRFSGRQFSNSRSEMNVSTLELGDSALYLCASSSHIRQNGYTFGSGTRLTVV.